This T cell receptor beta chain was retrieved from a study of cytomegalovirus exposure and HLA in healthy donors. General study points: Previously analyzed data showed that most TCR beta V segments were productive at a frequency of about 90% or about 30%.

As concerns this clone: The antigen is not known.

Germline lookup yields CDR1 SEHNR and CDR2 FQNEAQ (reference sequence). This CDR3 is 18 amino acids long. V was clipped by 1 base and J by 0 bases; unmatched bases: 4. The PCR had 60 Vbeta and 13 Jbeta primers. Clones were read by immunoSEQ multiplex PCR, and TCRdb kept only the in-frame ones, dropping some. This table has about 94,000 clones, over 60% appearing once. Sequenced sample: PBMCs. The source is a man aged 25 to 40 in good health and CMV-seronegative. The chain combines TRBV7-9 with TRBJ2-1; 12 bases fit TRBD2. The CDR3 spells CASSLGTSGVSSYNEQFF. The CDR3 DNA sequence: TGTGCCAGCAGCTTAGGGACTAGCGGGGTGAGCTCCTACAATGAGCAGTTCTTC.